This is a list of T cell receptor beta chains from one sample in a study of regulatory and conventional T cells in RAG deficiency. Sequencing was performed with immunoSEQ multiplex PCR; in TCRdb, only in-frame clones are kept and a portion is missing. This sample carries 9,000 to 15,000 clones, roughly 94% of them seen once, and the ten largest clones take 1.1% to 1.5%. These data are also associated with another study on regulatory T cells.

Sample: CD127- CD25+ CD4+ Tregs sorted from blood. All receptors come from a human donor in good health. The CDR3 runs from the conserved cysteine through the conserved F or W. Fields, in order: D gene, clone size, V gene, CDR3 length, J gene, CDR3 DNA, CDR3 protein. D genes are given only for firm matches. Size tells how often a clone was seen (once, few, many) or the class of an expanded clone, and some rows leave it out.

>NA|NA|TRBV21-1|20|TRBJ2-7
TGTGCCAGCAGCAAAGGATCAGGTAACTGCGGGGGCCGATTCTCCTACGAGCAGTACTTC
CASSKGSGNCGGRFSYEQYF
>TRBD1|NA|TRBV27|17|TRBJ2-5
TGTGCCAGCAGACCACGCCGCCGACAGGGATTACAAGAGACCCAGTACTTC
CASRPRRRQGLQETQYF
>NA|NA|TRBV5-5|12|TRBJ2-7
TGTGCCAGCAGCGGGACACCCCTCGAGCAGTACTTC
CASSGTPLEQYF
>TRBD1|NA|TRBV5-1|13|TRBJ1-2
TGCGCCAGCAGCTTGTCGACAGGGGCTGACTACACCTTC
CASSLSTGADYTF
>TRBD1|NA|TRBV4-2|16|TRBJ2-2
TGTGCCAGCAGCCAAGCCGGGACAGTGAACACCGGGGAGCTGTTTTTT
CASSQAGTVNTGELFF
>TRBD2|NA|TRBV11-2|18|TRBJ2-4
TGTGCCAGCAGCTTAGGTCTGGTAGCGGGGGGGCCCTATGCCATTCAGTACTTC
CASSLGLVAGGPYAIQYF
>NA|NA|TRBV5-1|13|TRBJ2-7
TGCGCCAGCAGCTCCAGGACAGCCTACGAGCAGTACTTC
CASSSRTAYEQYF
>TRBD1|NA|TRBV27|17|TRBJ1-2
TGTGCCAGCTCCGCCTCAAGGGGGCGGTGGAGGGACTATGGCTACACCTTC
CASSASRGRWRDYGYTF
>NA|NA|TRBV5-1|15|TRBJ2-5
TGCGCCAGCAGCCCCCGGGGGGCCGCGGGGGAGACCCAGTACTTC
CASSPRGAAGETQYF
>TRBD1|NA|TRBV7-7|14|TRBJ2-1
TGTGCCAGCAGCAGGGACAGGGGGGACAATGAGCAGTTCTTC
CASSRDRGDNEQFF
>NA|NA|TRBV28|16|TRBJ1-5
TGTGCCAGCAGTCCGACACTGATGCCGAGCAATCAGCCCCAGCATTTT
CASSPTLMPSNQPQHF
>NA|NA|TRBV30|13|TRBJ2-2
TGTGCCTGGAACCCACTCCTCACCGGGGAGCTGTTTTTT
CAWNPLLTGELFF
>NA|NA|TRBV11-3|14|TRBJ2-3
TGTGCCAGCAGCTTCGGTCACCTCACAGATACGCAGTATTTT
CASSFGHLTDTQYF
>TRBD2|NA|TRBV7-2|18|TRBJ2-6
TGTGCCAGCAGCCGAACCCCTAGCGGGGGGGCTGGGGCCAACGTCCTGACTTTC
CASSRTPSGGAGANVLTF
>TRBD1|NA|TRBV7-6|13|TRBJ1-1
TGTGCCAGCAGCTTCCGACAGGGGACTGAAGCTTTCTTT
CASSFRQGTEAFF
>NA|NA|TRBV11-3|11|TRBJ2-7
TGTGCCAGCCTTACTAGTTACGAGCAGTACTTC
CASLTSYEQYF
>NA|NA|TRBV7-3|15|TRBJ1-2
TGTGCCAGCAGCTCATGGGACACGAGGAACTATGGCTACACCTTC
CASSSWDTRNYGYTF
>TRBD2|NA|TRBV5-5|18|TRBJ2-2
TGTGCCAGCAGCTTGGCCCCCCGTCGGGGGGAGCGCACCGGGGAGCTGTTTTTT
CASSLAPRRGERTGELFF
>NA|NA|TRBV7-8|17|TRBJ1-2
TGTGCCAGCAGCTTACGTTCTTATAGGGGACTAGTGCGTGGCTACACCTTC
CASSLRSYRGLVRGYTF
>NA|NA|TRBV4-1|14|TRBJ1-1
TGCGCCAGCAGCCACACCCGGGGGAGAACTGAAGCTTTCTTT
CASSHTRGRTEAFF
>NA|NA|TRBV5-1|15|TRBJ2-3
TGCGCCAGCAGCCCAAGGGCAGGGAACACAGATACGCAGTATTTT
CASSPRAGNTDTQYF
>TRBD2|NA|TRBV5-4|16|TRBJ2-7
TGTGCCAGCAGCCCGCAATCTAGCGGGGGGATCGACGAGCAGTACTTC
CASSPQSSGGIDEQYF
>TRBD2|NA|TRBV20-1|11|TRBJ2-3
TGCAGTGTAACCGGGGGGGATACGCAGTATTTT
CSVTGGDTQYF
>NA|once|TRBV6-1|15|TRBJ1-5
TGTGCCAGCATACGGGGGGGTTATAGCAATCAGCCCCAGCATTTT
CASIRGGYSNQPQHF
>NA|NA|TRBV7-9|14|TRBJ1-1
TGTGCCAGCAGCGTAGGAACGGGGAACACTGAAGCTTTCTTT
CASSVGTGNTEAFF
>TRBD1|NA|TRBV2|16|TRBJ1-5
TGTGCCAGCAGTAAGAGAACCGGGACAGGAAATCAGCCCCAGCATTTT
CASSKRTGTGNQPQHF
>TRBD1|NA|TRBV6-6|13|TRBJ1-2
TGTGCCAGCAGTCCACAGACAGGGTATGGCTACACCTTC
CASSPQTGYGYTF
>NA|NA|TRBV5-1|13|TRBJ1-1
TGCGCCAGCAGCTTGGCGACTGGCACTGAAGCTTTCTTT
CASSLATGTEAFF
>TRBD1|NA|TRBV18|15|TRBJ1-4
TGTGCCAGCTCTCTACAGGGGGCAACTAATGAAAAACTGTTTTTT
CASSLQGATNEKLFF
>TRBD2|NA|TRBV9|16|TRBJ2-1
TGTGCCAGCAGCGTAGGGGCGCGGGGGGGGACCAATGAGCAGTTCTTC
CASSVGARGGTNEQFF
>NA|NA|TRBV4-1|16|TRBJ2-3
TGCGCCAGCAGGCCCCAACCTACTGTTCGCACAGATACGCAGTATTTT
CASRPQPTVRTDTQYF
>NA|NA|TRBV2|15|TRBJ2-3
TGTGCCAGCAGAGAGCCGGGGGGCAGGGCAGATACGCAGTATTTT
CASREPGGRADTQYF
>NA|NA|TRBV5-1|13|TRBJ2-7
TGCGCCAGCAGCTTGGGTCGGGCCTACGAGCAGTACTTC
CASSLGRAYEQYF
>NA|NA|TRBV15|15|TRBJ2-1
TGTGCCACCCGGTCTCCAGGGTTGGGCTACAATGAGCAGTTCTTC
CATRSPGLGYNEQFF
>NA|NA|TRBV11-2|16|TRBJ1-1
TGTGCCAGCAGGAAACGTGTAGCCGGGGGGCAGGCTGAAGCTTTCTTT
CASRKRVAGGQAEAFF
>NA|NA|TRBV5-1|19|TRBJ2-1
TGCGCCAGCAGCTTTTCCCCTCTTGTACGGGTACTAACCTACAATGAGCAGTTCTTC
CASSFSPLVRVLTYNEQFF
>NA|once|TRBV5-5|14|TRBJ1-5
TGTGCCAGCAGCTTGTATCAGGGCAATCAGCCCCAGCATTTT
CASSLYQGNQPQHF
>NA|NA|TRBV2|16|TRBJ1-5
TGTGCCAGCAGTCTCCGGGGTCCAATCGGGCGGCAGCCCCAGCATTTT
CASSLRGPIGRQPQHF
>TRBD2|NA|TRBV4-1|16|TRBJ2-3
TGCGCCAGCAGAAAAGCGGGGGGGGTTAGCGCAGATACGCAGTATTTT
CASRKAGGVSADTQYF
>NA|NA|TRBV6-6|14|TRBJ2-7
TGTGCCAGCAGTTACGGTGCAGGGGGGAGCGAGCAGTACTTC
CASSYGAGGSEQYF
>NA|few|TRBV4-1|15|TRBJ1-6
TGCGCCAGCAGCCAGTCTGGAGCTTATAATTCACCCCTCCACTTT
CASSQSGAYNSPLHF
>NA|few|TRBV27|11|TRBJ1-4
TGTGCCAGCAGGCGGAATGAAAAACTGTTTTTT
CASRRNEKLFF
>NA|NA|TRBV6-1|15|TRBJ1-1
TGTGCCAGCAGTGAAGTCGGCAGGGTACGCACTGAAGCTTTCTTT
CASSEVGRVRTEAFF
>NA|NA|TRBV25-1|14|TRBJ1-6
TGTGCCAGCAGTGGTAGGAGGGAGAACGCCCCCCTCCACTTT
CASSGRRENAPLHF
>NA|NA|TRBV28|14|TRBJ2-7
TGTGCCAGCAGTTGGGCCCCGAGCTCCTACGAGCAGTACTTC
CASSWAPSSYEQYF
>NA|NA|TRBV5-6|15|TRBJ2-4
TGTGCCAGCAGCTCAACTCGGGGAGCCAAAAACATTCAGTACTTC
CASSSTRGAKNIQYF
>TRBD1|NA|TRBV28|14|TRBJ1-1
TGTGCCAGCAGTCGGACAGGGGGCGTCACTGAAGCTTTCTTT
CASSRTGGVTEAFF
>NA|NA|TRBV5-1|15|TRBJ2-1
TGCGCCAGCAGCTTGGTACAGGGATCCTACAATGAGCAGTTCTTC
CASSLVQGSYNEQFF
>NA|NA|TRBV7-6|14|TRBJ1-1
TGTGCCAGCAGCTTAGATCGCATCAGCACTGAAGCTTTCTTT
CASSLDRISTEAFF
>NA|NA|TRBV5-6|14|TRBJ1-2
TGTGCCAGCAGACCTCCCGGGGGGTTCTATGGCTACACCTTC
CASRPPGGFYGYTF
>TRBD2|once|TRBV7-6|15|TRBJ2-5
TGTGCCAGCAGCTTTAGCGGGGGCCTCGGGGAGACCCAGTACTTC
CASSFSGGLGETQYF
>TRBD2|NA|TRBV5-1|17|TRBJ2-7
TGCGCCAGCAGCCCCCTCCTGGCCAGCGGGGGGGGGTACGAGCAGTACTTC
CASSPLLASGGGYEQYF
>NA|NA|TRBV15|13|TRBJ1-2
TGTGCCACCAGTTTTTCGCCGGGCTATGGCTACACCTTC
CATSFSPGYGYTF